Below, 14 T cell receptor beta chains from the same sample are listed, as sequenced in a study of cytomegalovirus exposure and HLA in healthy donors (TCRdb year 2017). Library prep was done by the immunoSEQ multiplex PCR assay. The multiplex PCR relied on a mix of 60 forward primers for TCR Vbeta segments and 13 reverse primers for TCR Jbeta segments. The table was pulled from immuneACCESS by TCRdb, which kept in-frame rearrangements only. Such tables lose some clones; where checked, under half of the loss comes from unresolved V genes, and the rest has no known cause. For this sample there are around 110,000 clones; approximately 79% appear just once. 3.5% to 4% of the sample comes from the top ten. Sequencing used PBMCs. These receptors were taken from a man aged 55 to 69 in good health and CMV-seronegative.

The chain recombines TRBV19 with TRBJ1-1, with 7 bases lining up with TRBD1. V lost 8 bases, J lost 7 bases, and 7 bases stayed unmatched. This CDR3 has 12 amino acids. CDR1 LNHDA and CDR2 SQIVND come from the germline V gene (reference sequence). CDR3 in DNA: TGTGCCAGTTCATCGGGACAGCGTGAAGCTTTCTTT. Translating it yields CASSSGQREAFF.

This sequence joins TRBV30 and TRBJ1-3, with D uncertain. The CDR3 extends over 14 amino acids. Deletions cut 0 bases from V and 4 bases from J, with 10 bases between. The germline CDR1 and CDR2 sequences are GTSNPN and SVGIG (reference sequence). The chain's CDR3 is CAWSVNFHGNTIYF. As DNA, the CDR3 is TGTGCCTGGAGTGTGAACTTTCACGGAAACACCATATATTTT.

This clone appeared once. The gene calls are TRBV7-2 and TRBJ1-6, with 7 bases aligning to TRBD1. J gave up 7 bases and V 4 bases, and 7 bases lay outside the gene matches. This CDR3 comprises 15 residues. Germline-derived CDR1 and CDR2 are SGHTA and FQGNSA. The CDR3 DNA reads TGTGCCAGCAGCTCGACGGGACAGAGGAATTCACCCCTCCACTTT. It yields the protein CASSSTGQRNSPLHF.

The rearrangement joins TRBV28 to TRBJ1-2; no clear D gene. This CDR3 has 12 residues. Looked up from germline, CDR1 is MDHEN and CDR2 is SYDVKM. Trimming removed 5 bases from V and 8 bases from J, with 12 bases in between. CDR3 sequence reads: CASSALNRGYTF. The CDR3 nucleotides are TGTGCCAGCAGTGCGTTGAACCGAGGCTACACCTTC.

This clone was counted once. The chain carries TRBV7-3 and TRBJ2-3; possibly TRBD1 for D (5 bases). The CDR3 is 14 residues long. Germline CDR1 and CDR2: SGHTA and FQGTGA. Deletions cut 3 bases from V and 2 bases from J, with 9 bases between. Here the CDR3 reads CASSLDTFTDTQYF. The CDR3 DNA sequence: TGTGCCAGCAGCTTGGACACCTTCACAGATACGCAGTATTTT.

The rearrangement links TRBV5-1 to TRBJ1-6; unclear D gene. The V gene's germline CDR1 is SGHRS and CDR2 YFSETQ. V gave up 0 bases and J gave up 9 bases, with 7 bases separating them. This CDR3 is 13 amino acids long. CDR3 amino acids: CASSLVGVSPLHF. The CDR3 nucleotides are TGCGCCAGCAGCTTGGTGGGAGTTTCACCCCTCCACTTT. Filled out from reference TRBV5-1 and TRBJ1-6, the complete variable domain reads KAGVTQTPRYLIKTRGQQVTLSCSPISGHRSVSWYQQTPGQGLQFLFEYFSETQRNKGNFPGRFSGRQFSNSRSEMNVSTLELGDSALYLCASSLVGVSPLHFGNGTRLTVT.

This clone was seen a handful of times. The rearrangement joins TRBV11-2 to TRBJ1-1; no clear D. CDR3 length: 15 amino acids. Germline lookup yields CDR1 SGHAT and CDR2 FQNNGV. Trimming cost V 3 bases and J 4 bases, with 15 bases left between them. The CDR3 DNA sequence: TGTGCCAGCAGCTTCGCTTCGTCGAGATTCACTGAAGCTTTCTTT. This codes for CASSFASSRFTEAFF.

The genes are TRBV4-2 and TRBJ2-5; 9 positions match TRBD1. V shed 2 bases and J 4 bases; nucleotides not matched to a gene: 5. CDR1 is LGHNA, CDR2 YNFKEQ, per germline. The CDR3 length is 15 residues. CDR3 loop: CASSQTDRGTETQYF. The CDR3, as DNA: TGTGCCAGCAGCCAAACTGACAGGGGGACAGAGACCCAGTACTTC.

This clone was detected a few times. This chain connects TRBV7-2 to TRBJ2-1; no definite D call. Trimming stripped 8 bases from V and 0 bases from J, with 14 bases between. Germline V gives CDR1 SGHTA, CDR2 FQGNSA. The CDR3 totals 15 residues. CDR3 in amino acids: CASESRTSSYNEQFF. The CDR3 coding sequence is TGTGCCAGCGAATCGAGAACGAGCTCCTACAATGAGCAGTTCTTC.

The J gene is TRBJ2-7, the V gene TRBV28; the match to TRBD1 covers 10 bases. CDR1 is MDHEN and CDR2 is SYDVKM in the germline V gene. Trimming took 4 bases from V and 3 from J; bases not matched to a gene: 9. The CDR3 is made up of 16 amino acids. CDR3 amino acids: CASSSYRDRGGYEQYV. For the CDR3, the DNA is TGTGCCAGCAGTTCCTACCGGGACAGGGGAGGCTACGAGCAGTACGTC.

This chain connects TRBV4-2 to TRBJ2-4; TRBD1 agrees at 11 bases. Germline loops: CDR1 LGHNA, CDR2 YNFKEQ. The CDR3 loop spans 16 amino acids. V dropped 3 bases and J dropped 8; count of bases not matched to a gene: 9. The CDR3 is CASSQSGDRGTYIQYF. The CDR3 DNA reads as TGTGCCAGCAGCCAGTCCGGGGACAGGGGGACGTACATTCAGTACTTC.

The chain carries TRBV2 and TRBJ2-3, with D possibly matching TRBD2 (5 bases). The CDR3 sequence is 13 residues long. In germline, CDR1 is SNHLY, CDR2 FYNNEI. V was shortened by 6 bases and J by 1 base, with 8 bases between the two germline ends. The CDR3 sequence: CASSFSGTDTQYF. CDR3 sequence (DNA): TGTGCCAGCAGCTTTAGCGGCACAGATACGCAGTATTTT.

The chain is built from TRBV29-1 and TRBJ1-1, with TRBD1 identical over 8 bases. Germline assignment: CDR1 SQVTM and CDR2 ANQGSEA. After removal of 6 bases from V and 5 bases from J, the junction contained 8 bases not matched to a gene. This CDR3 is built from 13 residues. In nucleotides, the CDR3 is TGCAGCGTGGCCAGACAGGGGTCGACTGAAGCTTTCTTT. Translating gives CSVARQGSTEAFF.

V usage is TRBV5-1 and J usage is TRBJ2-1; 12 bases match TRBD2. Germline V gene sequence: CDR1 SGHRS, CDR2 YFSETQ. The CDR3 sequence is 15 residues long. The V gene end was trimmed by 0 bases and the J gene end by 10 bases; junction bases not matched to a gene: 5. The CDR3 bases are TGCGCCAGCAGCTTGGTTCTAGCGGGGGGGGGCGAGCAGTTCTTC. It encodes CASSLVLAGGGEQFF.